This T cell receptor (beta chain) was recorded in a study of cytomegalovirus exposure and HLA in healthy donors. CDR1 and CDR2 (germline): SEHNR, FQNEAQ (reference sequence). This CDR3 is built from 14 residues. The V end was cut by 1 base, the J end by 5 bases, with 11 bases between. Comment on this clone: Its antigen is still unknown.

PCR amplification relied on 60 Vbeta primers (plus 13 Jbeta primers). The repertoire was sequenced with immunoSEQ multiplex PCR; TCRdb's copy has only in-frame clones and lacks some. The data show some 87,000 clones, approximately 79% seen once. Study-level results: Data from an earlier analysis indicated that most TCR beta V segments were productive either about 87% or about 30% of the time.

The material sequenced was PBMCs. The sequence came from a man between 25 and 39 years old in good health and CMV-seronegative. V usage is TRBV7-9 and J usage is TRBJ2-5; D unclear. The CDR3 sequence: CASSLDSGIETQYF. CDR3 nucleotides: TGTGCCAGCAGCTTAGATTCGGGTATCGAGACCCAGTACTTC.